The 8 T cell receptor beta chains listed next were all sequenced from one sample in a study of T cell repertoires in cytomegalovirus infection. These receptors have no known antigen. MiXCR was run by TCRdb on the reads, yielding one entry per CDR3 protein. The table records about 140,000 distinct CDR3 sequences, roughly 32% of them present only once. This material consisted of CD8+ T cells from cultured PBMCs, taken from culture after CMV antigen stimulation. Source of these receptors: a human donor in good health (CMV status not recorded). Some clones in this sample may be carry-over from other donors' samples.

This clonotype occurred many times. For the CDR3, the DNA is TGTGCCAGCAGCTCCGACGGGGAGGACAATCAGCCCCAGCATTTT. Its translation: CASSSDGEDNQPQHF. The chain uses TRBV5-8 and TRBJ1-5; D is unresolved. CDR3 length: 15 amino acids. Germline loops: CDR1 SGHTS, CDR2 YDEGEE. Trimming removed 3 bases from V and 3 bases from J, with 13 bases in between.

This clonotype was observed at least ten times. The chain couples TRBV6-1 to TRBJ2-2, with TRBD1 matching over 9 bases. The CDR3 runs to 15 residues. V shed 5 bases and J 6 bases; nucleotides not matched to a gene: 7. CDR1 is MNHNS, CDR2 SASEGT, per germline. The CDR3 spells CASSSGQGLAGELFF. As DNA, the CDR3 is TGTGCCAGCAGTTCCGGACAGGGGCTTGCCGGGGAGCTGTTTTTT.

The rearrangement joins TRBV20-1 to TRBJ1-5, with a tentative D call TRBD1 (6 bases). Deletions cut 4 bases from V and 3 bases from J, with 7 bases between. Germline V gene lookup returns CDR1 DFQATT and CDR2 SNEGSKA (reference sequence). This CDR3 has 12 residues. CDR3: CSANRANQPQHF. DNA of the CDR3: TGCAGTGCTAACAGGGCCAATCAGCCCCAGCATTTT.

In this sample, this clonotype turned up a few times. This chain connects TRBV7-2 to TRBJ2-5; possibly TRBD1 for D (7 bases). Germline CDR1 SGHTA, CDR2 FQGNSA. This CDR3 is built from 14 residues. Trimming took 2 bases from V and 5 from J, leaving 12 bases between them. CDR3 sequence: CASSLPTGRETQYF. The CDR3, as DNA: TGTGCCAGCAGCTTACCGACAGGGAGGGAGACCCAGTACTTC.

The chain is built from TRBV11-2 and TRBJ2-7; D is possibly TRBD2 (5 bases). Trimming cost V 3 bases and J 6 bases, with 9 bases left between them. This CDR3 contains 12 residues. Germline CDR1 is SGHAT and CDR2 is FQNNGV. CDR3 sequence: CASSFGIGEQYF. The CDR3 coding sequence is TGTGCCAGCAGCTTCGGGATAGGCGAGCAGTACTTC.

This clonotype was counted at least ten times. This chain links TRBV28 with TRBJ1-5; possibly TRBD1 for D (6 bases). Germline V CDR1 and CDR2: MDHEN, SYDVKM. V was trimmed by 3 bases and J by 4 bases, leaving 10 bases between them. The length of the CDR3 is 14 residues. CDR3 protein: CASSFAGENQPQHF. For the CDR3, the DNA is TGTGCCAGCAGTTTTGCAGGGGAAAATCAGCCCCAGCATTTT.

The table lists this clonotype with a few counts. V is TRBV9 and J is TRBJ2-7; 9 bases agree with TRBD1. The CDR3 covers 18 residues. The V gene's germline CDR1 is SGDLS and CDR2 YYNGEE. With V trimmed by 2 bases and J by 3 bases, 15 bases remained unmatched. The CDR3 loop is CASSVSPDRGTGSYEQYF. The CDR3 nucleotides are TGTGCCAGCAGCGTCTCCCCGGATCGAGGGACAGGGAGCTACGAGCAGTACTTC.

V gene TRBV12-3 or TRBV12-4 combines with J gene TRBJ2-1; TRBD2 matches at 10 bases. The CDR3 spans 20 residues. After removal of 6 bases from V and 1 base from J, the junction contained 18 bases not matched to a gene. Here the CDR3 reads CASSGNSVAGGPLSYNEQFF. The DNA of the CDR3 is TGTGCCAGCAGCGGGAATTCTGTAGCGGGGGGCCCCTTATCCTACAATGAGCAGTTCTTC.